The 15 T cell receptor beta chains reported below all come from one sample, sequenced in a study of molecular identifiers for immune sequencing clone quantification. TCRdb reprocessed the PCR reads via MiXCR and lists one record per CDR3 protein. Among approximately 590,000 distinct CDR3 sequences listed, roughly 25% were seen once. The sample comprised naive CD8+ T cells from blood, with Jurkat cell RNA spiked in. Subset of the sample: FACS-sorted CD8+CD4-CCR7+CD45RA+ naive T cells. These receptors were collected from a human donor in good health. Some libraries in this study had Jurkat cell RNA spiked in.

With respect to this clonotype: The germline gene is not matched at one end of the junction; a read error may be the cause. The chain employs TRBV27 and TRBJ2-3; TRBD2 matches at 7 bases. The germline gives CDR1 MNHEY, CDR2 SMNVEV (reference sequence). The length of the CDR3 is 17 residues. CDR3 protein: CASSPQEAGDYTDTEYF. The CDR3 bases are TGTGCCAGCAGTCCTCAGGAGGCGGGAGATTACACAGATACGGAGTATTTT.

This clonotype occurred many times. J is TRBJ2-2 and V is TRBV12-3 or TRBV12-4; TRBD2 might be the D (6 bases). The CDR3 loop spans 11 amino acids. Trimming pared 8 bases from V and 5 bases from J, leaving 6 bases between. This CDR3 is CASRETGELFF. Written as DNA, the CDR3 is TGTGCCAGCCGGGAGACCGGGGAGCTGTTTTTT.

This clonotype was observed a few times. The V call is TRBV5-1, the J call TRBJ1-2; perhaps TRBD1 as D (5 bases). This CDR3 region has 15 residues. V was trimmed by 1 base and J by 0 bases, leaving 10 bases between them. Germline CDR1 is SGHRS and CDR2 is YFSETQ. This CDR3 is CASSLTGGTNYGYTF. The CDR3 DNA is TGCGCCAGCAGCTTGACAGGAGGTACTAACTATGGCTACACCTTC.

In its sample, this clonotype was seen many times. J is TRBJ2-1 and V is TRBV2, with 7 bases aligning to TRBD1. Trimming removed 6 bases from V and 4 bases from J; junction bases left unmatched: 9. Germline-derived CDR1 and CDR2 are SNHLY and FYNNEI. This CDR3 region has 15 residues. The CDR3 region has the DNA TGTGCCAGCAGAAAGGACGGGACAGTTTACAATGAGCAGTTCTTC. Its translation: CASRKDGTVYNEQFF. Supplemented by reference TRBV2 and TRBJ2-1, the full variable domain reads EPEVTQTPSHQVTQMGQEVILRCVPISNHLYFYWYRQILGQKVEFLVSFYNNEISEKSEIFDDQFSVERPDGSNFTLKIRSTKLEDSAMYFCASRKDGTVYNEQFFGPGTRLTVL.

There are many counts of this clonotype. This chain joins TRBV20-1 and TRBJ2-7; a possible D gene is TRBD2 (6 bases). Looked up from germline, CDR1 is DFQATT and CDR2 is SNEGSKA (reference sequence). Deletions cut 6 bases from V and 5 bases from J, with 17 bases between. CDR3 size: 13 residues. The chain's CDR3 is CSAIPRGGHEQYF. CDR3 in DNA: TGCAGTGCCATTCCGCGGGGCGGCCACGAGCAGTACTTC.

This clonotype was observed a handful of times. This chain connects TRBV11-2 to TRBJ2-3, with 10 bases that match TRBD2. CDR3 length: 18 amino acids. The V segment lost 1 base and the J segment 0 bases; nucleotides outside the gene matches: 7. Germline V gene sequence: CDR1 SGHAT, CDR2 FQNNGV. The CDR3 region is CASSLVASGSPSTDTQYF. CDR3 in DNA: TGTGCCAGCAGCTTAGTCGCTAGCGGGAGTCCTAGCACAGATACGCAGTATTTT.

In its sample, this clonotype was seen a few times. The rearrangement links TRBV28 to TRBJ2-7, with 9 bases matching TRBD1. The CDR3 extends over 15 amino acids. V lost 5 bases to trimming and J lost 5 bases; unmatched junction nucleotides: 10. Germline V gene sequence: CDR1 MDHEN, CDR2 SYDVKM. The DNA for the CDR3 is TGTGCCAGCAGTCCCATCTGGACAGGGGAAAACGAGCAGTACTTC. This translates into CASSPIWTGENEQYF.

The chain joins TRBV11-2 to TRBJ2-2, with 8 bases matching TRBD1. The junction had 10 bases not matched to a gene; V was cut back by 5 bases and J by 5 bases. This CDR3 has 16 residues. In germline, CDR1 is SGHAT, CDR2 FQNNGV. Written as DNA, the CDR3 is TGTGCCAGCAGCACCCCCGACAGGGGTGGGACCGGGGAGCTGTTTTTT. It translates to CASSTPDRGGTGELFF.

The chain uses TRBV30 and TRBJ1-1; perhaps TRBD1 as D (5 bases). The V end was cut by 2 bases, the J end by 4 bases, with 11 bases between. CDR1 is GTSNPN and CDR2 is SVGIG in the germline V gene (reference sequence). This CDR3 comprises 13 residues. The DNA of the CDR3 is TGTGCCTGGAGTCGGGGGGAGGGCACTGAAGCTTTCTTT. Translating gives CAWSRGEGTEAFF. Full variable domain (rest looked up from reference TRBV30 and TRBJ1-1): SQTIHQWPATLVQPVGSPLSLECTVEGTSNPNLYWYRQAAGRGLQLLFYSVGIGQISSEVPQNLSASRPQDRQFILSSKKLLLSDSGFYLCAWSRGEGTEAFFGQGTRLTVV.

This clonotype came up a few times. This chain links TRBV3-1 with TRBJ1-6; no reliable D call. Germline assignment: CDR1 LGHDT and CDR2 YNNKEL (reference sequence). Trimming stripped 0 bases from V and 7 bases from J, with 10 bases between. The CDR3 totals 15 residues. CDR3 DNA sequence: TGTGCCAGCAGCCAAGATCTGGGCCTAAATTCACCCCTCCACTTT. Translating it yields CASSQDLGLNSPLHF. Combining the CDR3 with reference TRBV3-1 and TRBJ1-6 gives the whole variable domain DTAVSQTPKYLVTQMGNDKSIKCEQNLGHDTMYWYKQDSKKFLKIMFSYNNKELIINETVPNRFSPKSPDKAHLNLHINSLELGDSAVYFCASSQDLGLNSPLHFGNGTRLTVT.

This clonotype was detected ten times or more. This chain connects TRBV5-6 to TRBJ1-1; D is unresolved. The germline CDR1 and CDR2 sequences are SGHDT and YYEEEE. V was shortened by 5 bases and J by 0 bases, with 11 bases between the two germline ends. The CDR3 is 14 residues long. This CDR3 reads CASSLIRLNTEAFF. The CDR3 DNA follows: TGTGCCAGCAGTCTGATCCGTTTGAACACTGAAGCTTTCTTT.

This sequence joins TRBV7-9 and TRBJ2-4, with no clear D. CDR3 length: 14 residues. Germline loops: CDR1 SEHNR, CDR2 FQNEAQ (reference sequence). V was shortened by 3 bases and J by 6 bases, with 12 bases between the two germline ends. CDR3 DNA: TGTGCCAGCAGCTTTGTGGGGTCGGGAAACATTCAGTACTTC. Its protein is CASSFVGSGNIQYF. The full variable domain, in which reference TRBV7-9 and TRBJ2-4 provide the parts outside the CDR3, is DTGVSQNPRHKITKRGQNVTFRCDPISEHNRLYWYRQTLGQGPEFLTYFQNEAQLEKSRLLSDRFSAERPKGSFSTLEIQRTEQGDSAMYLCASSFVGSGNIQYFGAGTRLSVL.

This clonotype was seen a few times. The V call is TRBV27, the J call TRBJ1-1, with D maybe TRBD1 (6 bases). The germline gives CDR1 MNHEY, CDR2 SMNVEV (reference sequence). Trimming pared 4 bases from V and 3 bases from J, leaving 18 bases between. CDR3 size: 16 residues. The CDR3 here is CASSSQGRIGDTEAFF. CDR3 DNA: TGTGCCAGCAGTTCTCAGGGGCGAATTGGGGACACTGAAGCTTTCTTT.

A few counts support this clonotype. This chain uses TRBV28 with TRBJ2-5; D perhaps matches TRBD2 (5 bases). The CDR3 runs 14 residues. Germline loops: CDR1 MDHEN, CDR2 SYDVKM. V was cut by 3 bases and J by 1 base, with 9 bases left in between. CDR3 sequence: CASSLIGSQETQYF. For the CDR3, the DNA is TGTGCCAGCAGTTTGATAGGGAGCCAAGAGACCCAGTACTTC.

This clonotype was detected only a few times. The V and J genes are TRBV5-6 and TRBJ2-7; D might be TRBD1 (5 bases). The germline gives CDR1 SGHDT, CDR2 YYEEEE. The CDR3 runs 15 residues. The V gene lost 1 base and the J gene lost 3 bases, with 14 bases spanning the gap. The DNA of the CDR3 is TGTGCCAGCAGCTTGTTCAGGGATCCTGACTACGAGCAGTACTTC. Protein sequence: CASSLFRDPDYEQYF.